A selection of T cell receptor beta chains follows, all from one sample in a study of blood T cell repertoires in COVID-19. The table came from immunoSEQ multiplex PCR; TCRdb's copy has only in-frame clones and leaves some out. The table includes 25,000 to 35,000 clones, around 83% detected once. The sample consisted of peripheral blood. The origin of the receptors is a human donor in a cohort sampled during active COVID-19. Both conserved end residues are part of each CDR3. Each record gives: CDR3 protein, CDR3 DNA, D gene, V gene, J gene, clone size. The D gene is left open where the match is weak. The size of a clone is reported for some rows only, either as once, few or many, or as a class for expanded clones.

CDR3 protein: CSASGGGGALDIEPQHF
CDR3 DNA: TGCAGTGCTAGTGGCGGGGGAGGGGCCCTGGATATAGAGCCCCAGCATTTT
D gene: .
V gene: TRBV20-1
J gene: TRBJ1-5
clone size: .

CDR3 protein: CASSPYDSGANVLTF
CDR3 DNA: TGTGCCAGCAGTCCCTACGACTCTGGGGCCAACGTCCTGACTTTC
D gene: .
V gene: TRBV27
J gene: TRBJ2-6
clone size: few

CDR3 protein: CASSTGLAGGSTDTQYF
CDR3 DNA: TGCGCCAGCAGCACTGGACTAGCGGGGGGATCCACAGATACGCAGTATTTT
D gene: TRBD2
V gene: TRBV5-1
J gene: TRBJ2-3
clone size: .

CDR3 protein: CASSQVVTSRRTDTQYF
CDR3 DNA: TGTGCCAGCAGCCAAGTTGTGACTAGCCGTCGCACAGATACGCAGTATTTT
D gene: TRBD2
V gene: TRBV3-1/TRBV3-2
J gene: TRBJ2-3
clone size: .

CDR3 protein: CASSSNYGYTF
CDR3 DNA: TGTGCCAGCAGCTCTAACTATGGCTACACCTTC
D gene: .
V gene: TRBV28
J gene: TRBJ1-2
clone size: .

CDR3 protein: CASSPLAGSSYEQYF
CDR3 DNA: TGCGCCAGCAGCCCCCTAGCGGGCAGCTCCTACGAGCAGTACTTC
D gene: TRBD2
V gene: TRBV4-1
J gene: TRBJ2-7
clone size: .

CDR3 protein: CACDRGPGNTIYF
CDR3 DNA: TGTGCCTGCGACAGGGGACCTGGAAACACCATATATTTT
D gene: TRBD1
V gene: TRBV30
J gene: TRBJ1-3
clone size: .

CDR3 protein: CASSRQGVGFTEAFF
CDR3 DNA: TGTGCCAGCAGCCGACAGGGGGTAGGGTTCACTGAAGCTTTCTTT
D gene: TRBD1
V gene: TRBV6-5
J gene: TRBJ1-1
clone size: .

CDR3 protein: CASRPRQGTTEAFF
CDR3 DNA: TGTGCCAGCAGGCCTCGACAGGGAACCACTGAAGCTTTCTTT
D gene: TRBD1
V gene: TRBV2
J gene: TRBJ1-1
clone size: once

CDR3 protein: CASSQTNRLPSSGANVLTF
CDR3 DNA: TGTGCCAGCAGCCAAACCAACAGGTTACCCAGCTCTGGGGCCAACGTCCTGACTTTC
D gene: .
V gene: TRBV28
J gene: TRBJ2-6
clone size: .

CDR3 protein: CASSQDYDYTF
CDR3 DNA: TGTGCCAGCAGCCAAGACTATGACTACACCTTC
D gene: .
V gene: TRBV3-1/TRBV3-2
J gene: TRBJ1-2
clone size: .

CDR3 protein: CASSLVAGGPHEQYF
CDR3 DNA: TGTGCCAGCAGCTTAGTAGCGGGGGGGCCCCACGAGCAGTACTTC
D gene: TRBD2
V gene: TRBV7-8
J gene: TRBJ2-7
clone size: .

CDR3 protein: CASSPSTGGNQPQHF
CDR3 DNA: TGCGCCAGCAGCCCCAGTACAGGGGGGAATCAGCCCCAGCATTTT
D gene: TRBD1
V gene: TRBV5-1
J gene: TRBJ1-5
clone size: .

CDR3 protein: CASSLDRDNEQFF
CDR3 DNA: TGTGCCAGCAGTTTAGACAGGGACAATGAGCAGTTCTTC
D gene: .
V gene: TRBV12-3/TRBV12-4
J gene: TRBJ2-1
clone size: .

CDR3 protein: CASRAGLSTDTQYF
CDR3 DNA: TGTGCCAGCAGGGCAGGGTTAAGCACAGATACGCAGTATTTT
D gene: .
V gene: TRBV2
J gene: TRBJ2-3
clone size: .

CDR3 protein: CASSAGLRNTGELFF
CDR3 DNA: TGCGCCAGCAGCGCAGGACTAAGGAACACCGGGGAGCTGTTTTTT
D gene: .
V gene: TRBV5-1
J gene: TRBJ2-2
clone size: .

CDR3 protein: CASSPGTGHHEQYF
CDR3 DNA: TGCGCCAGCAGTCCCGGGACAGGTCACCACGAGCAGTACTTC
D gene: TRBD1
V gene: TRBV10-1
J gene: TRBJ2-7
clone size: .

CDR3 protein: CASSEGQGDNSPLHF
CDR3 DNA: TGCGCCAGCAGTGAGGGACAGGGAGATAATTCACCCCTCCACTTT
D gene: TRBD1
V gene: TRBV10-1
J gene: TRBJ1-6
clone size: few

CDR3 protein: CSARISGRSLVSYNEQFF
CDR3 DNA: TGCAGCGCTAGAATTAGCGGGAGGAGTCTTGTCTCCTACAATGAGCAGTTCTTC
D gene: TRBD2
V gene: TRBV29-1
J gene: TRBJ2-1
clone size: .

CDR3 protein: CASSRGQLNTEAFF
CDR3 DNA: TGTGCCAGCTCCAGGGGACAACTGAACACTGAAGCTTTCTTT
D gene: .
V gene: TRBV2
J gene: TRBJ1-1
clone size: once

CDR3 protein: CASRPAPAADTIYF
CDR3 DNA: TGCGCCAGCCGTCCCGCTCCTGCGGCAGACACCATATATTTT
D gene: .
V gene: TRBV5-1
J gene: TRBJ1-3
clone size: .

CDR3 protein: CASSSQNTEAFF
CDR3 DNA: TGTGCCAGCAGTAGCCAGAACACTGAAGCTTTCTTT
D gene: .
V gene: TRBV2
J gene: TRBJ1-1
clone size: .

CDR3 protein: CASSPGTGSYEQYF
CDR3 DNA: TGTGCCAGCAGTCCCGGGACAGGCTCCTACGAGCAGTACTTC
D gene: TRBD1
V gene: TRBV28
J gene: TRBJ2-7
clone size: once

CDR3 protein: CSVVVSGGTDTQYF
CDR3 DNA: TGCAGCGTTGTGGTTAGCGGGGGAACAGATACGCAGTATTTT
D gene: TRBD2
V gene: TRBV29-1
J gene: TRBJ2-3
clone size: .

CDR3 protein: CSVEYERDEVNIQYF
CDR3 DNA: TGCAGCGTTGAATATGAGCGGGATGAGGTGAACATTCAGTACTTC
D gene: TRBD2
V gene: TRBV29-1
J gene: TRBJ2-4
clone size: .

CDR3 protein: CASFSERASSYEQYF
CDR3 DNA: TGTGCCAGCTTTTCTGAGCGGGCCTCCTCCTACGAGCAGTACTTC
D gene: .
V gene: TRBV2
J gene: TRBJ2-7
clone size: .

CDR3 protein: CASSPRGAGVGHNEQFF
CDR3 DNA: TGTGCCAGCAGCCCCCGGGGAGCGGGAGTAGGTCACAATGAGCAGTTCTTC
D gene: TRBD2
V gene: TRBV7-2
J gene: TRBJ2-1
clone size: .

CDR3 protein: CASSLRGNTEAFF
CDR3 DNA: TGTGCCAGCAGTCTCAGGGGGAACACTGAAGCTTTCTTT
D gene: .
V gene: TRBV27
J gene: TRBJ1-1
clone size: .

CDR3 protein: CAINGDPRGYTF
CDR3 DNA: TGTGCCATCAACGGGGATCCGAGGGGCTACACCTTC
D gene: .
V gene: TRBV10-3
J gene: TRBJ1-2
clone size: .

CDR3 protein: CASSSRTSGSIDTQYF
CDR3 DNA: TGTGCCAGCAGCAGCAGGACTAGCGGGAGTATAGATACGCAGTATTTT
D gene: TRBD2
V gene: TRBV7-2
J gene: TRBJ2-3
clone size: .

CDR3 protein: CASSSTGYSNQPQHF
CDR3 DNA: TGTGCCAGCAGTTCGACAGGTTATAGCAATCAGCCCCAGCATTTT
D gene: .
V gene: TRBV27
J gene: TRBJ1-5
clone size: .

CDR3 protein: CASSPEGGPPYEQYF
CDR3 DNA: TGTGCCAGCTCACCGGAGGGAGGACCACCCTACGAGCAGTACTTC
D gene: .
V gene: TRBV7-9
J gene: TRBJ2-7
clone size: once

CDR3 protein: CASSKGAVAYEQYF
CDR3 DNA: TGTGCCAGCAGCAAGGGGGCGGTCGCGTACGAGCAGTACTTC
D gene: TRBD1
V gene: TRBV9
J gene: TRBJ2-7
clone size: .

CDR3 protein: CASPQGTSLPAYEQYF
CDR3 DNA: TGCGCCAGCCCACAGGGGACTAGCCTCCCTGCCTACGAGCAGTACTTC
D gene: TRBD2
V gene: TRBV23-1
J gene: TRBJ2-7
clone size: .

CDR3 protein: CASSKASMEGEKLFF
CDR3 DNA: TGTGCCAGCAGCAAGGCTTCTATGGAGGGGGAAAAACTGTTTTTT
D gene: .
V gene: TRBV21-1
J gene: TRBJ1-4
clone size: .

CDR3 protein: CASSLDPRGFAFF
CDR3 DNA: TGTGCCAGCAGCTTAGACCCCAGGGGCTTTGCTTTCTTT
D gene: .
V gene: TRBV11-2
J gene: TRBJ1-1
clone size: .

CDR3 protein: CASSLSPAGTGGLNTEAFF
CDR3 DNA: TGTGCCAGCAGCTTAAGTCCTGCCGGGACAGGGGGCCTGAACACTGAAGCTTTCTTT
D gene: TRBD1
V gene: TRBV7-3
J gene: TRBJ1-1
clone size: few

CDR3 protein: CASSSGELSYEQYF
CDR3 DNA: TGCGCCAGCAGCTCCGGTGAGCTCTCCTACGAGCAGTACTTC
D gene: .
V gene: TRBV5-1
J gene: TRBJ2-7
clone size: .

CDR3 protein: CASSERGSTWVNTEAFF
CDR3 DNA: TGTGCCAGCAGTGAAAGGGGATCAACCTGGGTGAACACTGAAGCTTTCTTT
D gene: .
V gene: TRBV6-1
J gene: TRBJ1-1
clone size: .

CDR3 protein: CASSYTPGQGFQYF
CDR3 DNA: TGTGCCAGCAGTTACACGCCAGGACAGGGATTTCAGTACTTC
D gene: TRBD1
V gene: TRBV6-5
J gene: TRBJ2-7
clone size: .

CDR3 protein: CASSTTPGQGTHQPQHF
CDR3 DNA: TGTGCCAGCAGCACTACCCCGGGACAGGGGACCCATCAGCCCCAGCATTTT
D gene: .
V gene: TRBV21-1
J gene: TRBJ1-5
clone size: .

CDR3 protein: CASSLESAGELFF
CDR3 DNA: TGTGCCAGCAGCTTAGAGTCTGCCGGGGAGCTGTTTTTT
D gene: .
V gene: TRBV11-2
J gene: TRBJ2-2
clone size: .

CDR3 protein: CAISESRGPGGLGETQYF
CDR3 DNA: TGTGCCATCAGTGAGTCTCGAGGGCCAGGAGGGTTGGGAGAGACCCAGTACTTC
D gene: .
V gene: TRBV10-3
J gene: TRBJ2-5
clone size: .

CDR3 protein: CASSGGQGGNQPQHF
CDR3 DNA: TGTGCCAGCAGTGGGGGACAGGGAGGCAATCAGCCCCAGCATTTT
D gene: TRBD1
V gene: TRBV2
J gene: TRBJ1-5
clone size: .

CDR3 protein: CASSRTGTSAQGQYF
CDR3 DNA: TGCGCCAGCAGTCGTACCGGGACATCAGCACAAGGGCAGTACTTC
D gene: .
V gene: TRBV5-1
J gene: TRBJ2-7
clone size: .

CDR3 protein: CASSLKGQGGGELFF
CDR3 DNA: TGTGCCAGCAGCTTGAAGGGACAGGGTGGCGGGGAGCTGTTTTTT
D gene: TRBD1
V gene: TRBV5-6
J gene: TRBJ2-2
clone size: .

CDR3 protein: CASSSRGIAGNTIYF
CDR3 DNA: TGTGCCAGCAGTTCGAGGGGGATAGCTGGAAACACCATATATTTT
D gene: .
V gene: TRBV27
J gene: TRBJ1-3
clone size: medium-sized

CDR3 protein: CASSIRTGLGETQYF
CDR3 DNA: TGTGCCAGCAGTATTCGCACGGGGTTAGGGGAGACCCAGTACTTC
D gene: .
V gene: TRBV6-5
J gene: TRBJ2-5
clone size: .

CDR3 protein: CASSPGLAGDYNEQFF
CDR3 DNA: TGTGCCAGCAGCCCCGGACTAGCGGGAGATTACAATGAGCAGTTCTTC
D gene: TRBD2
V gene: TRBV7-6
J gene: TRBJ2-1
clone size: .

CDR3 protein: CASSSAGGWNEQYF
CDR3 DNA: TGTGCCAGCAGCTCGGCAGGGGGCTGGAACGAGCAGTACTTC
D gene: TRBD1
V gene: TRBV7-3
J gene: TRBJ2-7
clone size: .

CDR3 protein: CASKNGVPGEQFF
CDR3 DNA: TGTGCCAGCAAGAACGGGGTGCCAGGTGAGCAGTTCTTC
D gene: .
V gene: TRBV28
J gene: TRBJ2-1
clone size: .

CDR3 protein: CATSDLGGFYTF
CDR3 DNA: TGTGCCACCAGTGATTTGGGGGGCTTCTACACCTTC
D gene: .
V gene: TRBV24-1
J gene: TRBJ1-2
clone size: .

CDR3 protein: CASSHTSGSTDTQYF
CDR3 DNA: TGCGCCAGCAGCCACACTAGCGGTAGCACAGATACGCAGTATTTT
D gene: TRBD2
V gene: TRBV4-1
J gene: TRBJ2-3
clone size: .

CDR3 protein: CASSYLTGSLETQYF
CDR3 DNA: TGTGCCAGCAGTTACCTGACAGGGTCTCTGGAGACCCAGTACTTC
D gene: TRBD1
V gene: TRBV6-6
J gene: TRBJ2-5
clone size: few

CDR3 protein: CASSLGPLADYTGELFF
CDR3 DNA: TGTGCCAGCAGCTTAGGGCCCCTAGCGGACTACACCGGGGAGCTGTTTTTT
D gene: TRBD2
V gene: TRBV13
J gene: TRBJ2-2
clone size: .

CDR3 protein: CASSPGTGSNQPQHF
CDR3 DNA: TGTGCCAGCAGCCCCGGGACAGGGAGCAATCAGCCCCAGCATTTT
D gene: TRBD1
V gene: TRBV28
J gene: TRBJ1-5
clone size: once